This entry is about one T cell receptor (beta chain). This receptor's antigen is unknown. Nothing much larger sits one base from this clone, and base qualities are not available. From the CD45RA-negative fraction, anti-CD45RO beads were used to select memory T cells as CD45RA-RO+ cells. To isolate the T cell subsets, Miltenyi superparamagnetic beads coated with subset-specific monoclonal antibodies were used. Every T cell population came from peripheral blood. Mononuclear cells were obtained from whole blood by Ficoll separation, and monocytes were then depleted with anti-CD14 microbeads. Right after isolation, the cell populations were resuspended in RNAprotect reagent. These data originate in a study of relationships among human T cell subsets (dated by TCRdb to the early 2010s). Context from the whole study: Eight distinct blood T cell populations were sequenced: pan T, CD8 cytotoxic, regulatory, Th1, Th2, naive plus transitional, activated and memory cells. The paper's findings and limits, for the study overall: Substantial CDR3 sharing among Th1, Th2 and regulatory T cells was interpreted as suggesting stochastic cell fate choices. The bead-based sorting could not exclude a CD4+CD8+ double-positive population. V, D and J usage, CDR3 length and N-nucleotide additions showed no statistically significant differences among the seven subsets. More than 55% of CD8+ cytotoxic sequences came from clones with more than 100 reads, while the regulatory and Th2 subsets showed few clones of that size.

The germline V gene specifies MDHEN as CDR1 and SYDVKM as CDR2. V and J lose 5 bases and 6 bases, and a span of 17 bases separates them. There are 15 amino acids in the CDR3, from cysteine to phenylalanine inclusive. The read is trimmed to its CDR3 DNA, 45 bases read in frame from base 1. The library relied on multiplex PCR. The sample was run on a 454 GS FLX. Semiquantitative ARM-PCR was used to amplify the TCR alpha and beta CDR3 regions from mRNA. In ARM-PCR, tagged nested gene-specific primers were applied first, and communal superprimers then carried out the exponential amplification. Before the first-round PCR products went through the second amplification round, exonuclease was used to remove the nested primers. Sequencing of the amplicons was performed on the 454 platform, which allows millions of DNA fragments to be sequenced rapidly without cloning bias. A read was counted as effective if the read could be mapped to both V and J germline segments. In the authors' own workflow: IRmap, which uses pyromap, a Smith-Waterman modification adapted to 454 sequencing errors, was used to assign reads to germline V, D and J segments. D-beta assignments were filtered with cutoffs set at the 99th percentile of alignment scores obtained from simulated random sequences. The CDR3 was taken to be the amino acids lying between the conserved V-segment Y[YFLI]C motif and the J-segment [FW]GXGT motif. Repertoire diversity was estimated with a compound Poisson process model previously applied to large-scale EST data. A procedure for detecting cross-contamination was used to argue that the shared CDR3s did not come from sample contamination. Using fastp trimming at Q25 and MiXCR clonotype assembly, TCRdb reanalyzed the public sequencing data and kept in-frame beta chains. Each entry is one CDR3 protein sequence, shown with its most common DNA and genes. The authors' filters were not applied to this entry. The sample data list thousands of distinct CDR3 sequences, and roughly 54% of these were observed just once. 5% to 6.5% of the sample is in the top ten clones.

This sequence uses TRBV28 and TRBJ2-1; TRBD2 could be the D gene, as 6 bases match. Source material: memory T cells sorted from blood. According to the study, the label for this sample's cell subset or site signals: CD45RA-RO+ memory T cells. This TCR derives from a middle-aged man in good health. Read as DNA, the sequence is TGTGCCAGCAGTAAGGTTAGCGGACATTCCAATGAGCAGTTCTTC. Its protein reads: CASSKVSGHSNEQFF. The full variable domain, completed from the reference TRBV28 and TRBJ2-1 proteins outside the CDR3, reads DVKVTQSSRYLVKRTGEKVFLECVQDMDHENMFWYRQDPGLGLRLIYFSYDVKMKEKGDIPEGYSVSREKKERFSLILESASTNQTSMYLCASSKVSGHSNEQFFGPGTRLTVL.